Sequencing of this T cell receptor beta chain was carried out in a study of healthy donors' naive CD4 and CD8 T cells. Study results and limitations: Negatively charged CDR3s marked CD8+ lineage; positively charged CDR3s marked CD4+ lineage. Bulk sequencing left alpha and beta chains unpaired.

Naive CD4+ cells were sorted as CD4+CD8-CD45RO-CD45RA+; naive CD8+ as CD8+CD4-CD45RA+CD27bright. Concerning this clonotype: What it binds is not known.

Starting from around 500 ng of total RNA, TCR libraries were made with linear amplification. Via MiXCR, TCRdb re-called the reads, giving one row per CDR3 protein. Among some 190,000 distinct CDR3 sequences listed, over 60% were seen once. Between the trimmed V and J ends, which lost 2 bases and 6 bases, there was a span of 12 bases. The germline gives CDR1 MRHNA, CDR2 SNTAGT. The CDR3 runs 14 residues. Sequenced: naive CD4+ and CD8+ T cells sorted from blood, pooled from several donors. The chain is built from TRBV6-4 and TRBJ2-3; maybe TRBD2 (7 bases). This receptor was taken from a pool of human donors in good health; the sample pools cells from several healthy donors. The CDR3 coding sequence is TGTGCCAGCAGTGACAGTGCGGGGGCCGATACGCAGTATTTT. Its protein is CASSDSAGADTQYF.